This T cell receptor beta chain was captured by sequencing in a study of vaccination effects on CD4 cells after COVID-19. Profiling relied on immunoSEQ multiplex PCR, and the TCRdb table lists in-frame clones only, not all of them. Of 29,000 or so clones listed, 74% were seen once; the top ten hold 15% to 20%. V lost 0 bases and J lost 0, with 6 bases in between. CDR3 length equals 15 residues. Germline V gene data show CDR1 as MGHRA and CDR2 as YSYEKL. Antigen-specific CD4+ T cells were first expanded with viral peptide pools by the ViraFEST assay and only then sequenced. With roughly 10 days of culture completed, CD4+ T cells were isolated. Of the BNT162b2 and mRNA-1273 vaccines, participants received two doses of one or the other. This clone showed up just a few times. Its specificity is unknown.

The sequence derives from a human donor who received a COVID-19 vaccine. The J gene is TRBJ1-5, the V gene TRBV4-1; no definite D call. The specimen comprised CD4+ T cells from PBMCs cultured with HCoV-OC43 spike peptides, sampled after COVID-19 vaccination. Subset noted: HCoV-OC43 spike overlapping peptide pool stimulation. The CDR3 sequence is CASSQEPSSNQPQHF. DNA of the CDR3: TGCGCCAGCAGCCAAGAACCTAGTAGCAATCAGCCCCAGCATTTT.